A single sample gave rise to the 10 T cell receptor beta chains below, sequenced in a study of early stage breast cancer tumors. Using immunoSEQ multiplex PCR, the repertoire was profiled, and TCRdb retains in-frame clones only, with some absent. The sample lists about 51,000 clones, over 75% occurring once. The sequenced sample was blood. The receptors were sampled from a person aged 35-50 years with breast cancer.

The gene calls are TRBV30 and TRBJ2-1, with D possibly matching TRBD2 (5 bases). Germline V gene lookup returns CDR1 GTSNPN and CDR2 SVGIG (reference sequence). The CDR3 extends over 13 amino acids. Trimming pared 1 base from V and 8 bases from J, leaving 12 bases between. CDR3 residues: CAWSERRRHEQFF. CDR3 sequence (DNA): TGTGCCTGGAGTGAGCGGAGGAGGCATGAGCAGTTCTTC.

The V and J genes are TRBV2 and TRBJ1-5, with D tentatively TRBD1 (6 bases). The V and J ends lost 6 bases and 3 bases respectively, with 9 bases between them. Per the germline V gene, CDR1 is SNHLY and CDR2 is FYNNEI. CDR3 size: 13 residues. The CDR3 region is CASSWDNNQPQHF. DNA for the CDR3: TGTGCCAGCAGCTGGGACAACAATCAGCCCCAGCATTTT.

The chain employs TRBV11-2 and TRBJ2-7; 7 bases map to TRBD2. In germline, CDR1 is SGHAT, CDR2 FQNNGV. The CDR3 runs to 12 residues. The ends lost 9 bases at V and 5 bases at J; junction bases unmatched: 7. Here the CDR3 DNA reads TGTGCCAGTTCTAGCGGTGTAAACGAGCAGTACTTC. It translates to CASSSGVNEQYF.

A few counts support this clone. The rearrangement joins TRBV19 to TRBJ1-1; D perhaps matches TRBD1 (5 bases). The CDR3 sequence is 13 residues long. V lost 10 bases to trimming and J lost 4 bases, with 16 bases between them. Germline V CDR1 and CDR2: LNHDA, SQIVND (reference sequence). The CDR3 bases are TGTGCCACCCAGACAGTCTCGGGCACTGAAGCTTTCTTT. As protein: CATQTVSGTEAFF.

The count of this clone is one. The CDR3, as DNA: TGTGCCAGCACCCCGCCTACGGGCGAGCAGTACTTC. Its protein product is CASTPPTGEQYF. This chain uses TRBV6-1 with TRBJ2-7; no firm D call. V was clipped by 7 bases and J by 6 bases, with 13 bases between them. Germline values: CDR1 MNHNS, CDR2 SASEGT. This CDR3 has 12 amino acids.

The chain has TRBV9 and TRBJ2-2; D may match TRBD1 or TRBD2 (6 bases each). Germline V gives CDR1 SGDLS, CDR2 YYNGEE. The CDR3 is 20 amino acids. V was pared by 3 bases and J by 4 bases, with 28 bases between. The CDR3 loop reads CASSAQTGSRPGAVTGELFF. The CDR3 DNA is TGTGCCAGCAGCGCACAGACAGGATCCCGCCCGGGAGCGGTCACCGGGGAGCTGTTTTTT. Combining the CDR3 with reference TRBV9 and TRBJ2-2 gives the whole variable domain DSGVTQTPKHLITATGQRVTLRCSPRSGDLSVYWYQQSLDQGLQFLIQYYNGEERAKGNILERFSAQQFPDLHSELNLSSLELGDSALYFCASSAQTGSRPGAVTGELFFGEGSRLTVL.

The chain combines TRBV5-1 with TRBJ1-2; tentatively, D is TRBD1 (5 bases). Germline V CDR1 and CDR2: SGHRS, YFSETQ. CDR3 length: 13 amino acids. V shed 6 bases and J shed 6 bases, with 15 bases lying between them. The chain's CDR3 is CASTPSGRHGYTF. The CDR3 DNA is TGCGCCAGCACCCCTTCAGGGAGGCATGGCTACACCTTC.

The chain couples TRBV15 to TRBJ2-7; 13 nucleotides agree with TRBD2. CDR1 and CDR2 (germline): LNHNV, YYDKDF (reference sequence). The ends lost 5 bases at V and 2 bases at J; junction bases unmatched: 3. This CDR3 comprises 15 residues. CDR3 sequence: CATSPGTSGTYEQYF. CDR3 coding DNA: TGTGCCACCAGCCCAGGGACTAGCGGGACCTACGAGCAGTACTTC.

The table lists this clone with a few counts. V and J are TRBV27 and TRBJ1-2; D is unclear. Germline assignment: CDR1 MNHEY and CDR2 SMNVEV (reference sequence). The V gene lost 8 bases and the J gene lost 6 bases, with 16 bases spanning the gap. The CDR3 is made up of 13 amino acids. CDR3 region: CASRTIEAHGYTF. Written as DNA, the CDR3 is TGTGCCAGCCGGACCATAGAGGCTCATGGCTACACCTTC.

The rearrangement links TRBV5-6 to TRBJ2-3, with TRBD2 identical over 10 bases. The length of the CDR3 is 17 residues. V was pared by 1 base and J by 6 bases, with 11 bases of the junction left unmatched. The germline CDR1 and CDR2 sequences are SGHDT and YYEEEE. CDR3 sequence reads: CASSLMGLASSGDTQYF. The CDR3 DNA reads as TGTGCCAGCAGCTTGATGGGACTAGCGTCAAGCGGGGATACGCAGTATTTT. The variable domain in full, with the rest retrieved from reference TRBV5-6 and TRBJ2-3, is DAGVTQSPTHLIKTRGQQVTLRCSPKSGHDTVSWYQQALGQGPQFIFQYYEEEERQRGNFPDRFSGHQFPNYSSELNVNALLLGDSALYLCASSLMGLASSGDTQYFGPGTRLTVL.